The clone carrying this TCR beta chain was counted between two and nine times. What it recognizes is unknown. For the second PCR, which ran for roughly 6 to 12 cycles, a sample-barcoded 5' primer and a J-beta primer mix were used. Each CDR3 protein is one row after TCRdb ran MiXCR on the 5' RACE reads. In the table there are hundreds of thousands of distinct CDR3 sequences, roughly 31% of which are singletons. This record belongs to a study of blood T cells in healthy people across ages. Broader study findings: Researchers report that TCR beta diversity correlated strongly with naive T cell percentage.

Each sample yielded at least 5.5 micrograms of PBMC total RNA. Trimming left V 3 bases short and J 0 bases short, with 14 bases between. Germline CDR1 and CDR2: MGHDK and SYGVNS. The CDR3 length is 17 residues. The sequenced material came from blood. This sequence was found in an elderly woman in good health. The chain carries TRBV25-1 and TRBJ1-4, with D tentatively TRBD1 (5 bases). The chain's CDR3 is CASSETRTPATNEKLFF. CDR3 sequence (DNA): TGTGCCAGCAGTGAGACCCGGACACCTGCAACTAATGAAAAACTGTTTTTT.